Below are 27 T cell receptor beta chains sequenced from a single sample in a study of cytomegalovirus exposure and HLA in healthy donors. PCR used 60 Vbeta primers and 13 Jbeta primers. This table comes from immunoSEQ multiplex PCR, and its TCRdb copy is limited to in-frame clones, with some not included. The profile shows 160,000 or so clones, around 80% of them singletons. Material: PBMCs. These receptors all stem from a young man in good health and CMV-seronegative.

This clone was found a few times. The CDR3 sequence: CASSEGQGRTYEQYF. DNA for the CDR3: TGTGCCAGCAGTGAGGGACAGGGGCGAACCTACGAGCAGTACTTC. The chain combines TRBV6-1 with TRBJ2-7, with 10 nucleotides matching TRBD1. This CDR3 spans 15 amino acids. Germline V gene data show CDR1 as MNHNS and CDR2 as SASEGT. Trimming cost V 3 bases and J 2 bases; bases outside gene matches: 4.

The chain combines TRBV18 with TRBJ2-7; D remains ambiguous. Germline V gene lookup returns CDR1 KGHSH and CDR2 LQKENI. The CDR3 extends over 14 amino acids. V lost 3 bases and J 3 bases, leaving 12 bases between the germline ends. Here the CDR3 reads CASSPNTMNYEQYF. The CDR3 coding sequence is TGTGCCAGCTCACCCAACACTATGAACTACGAGCAGTACTTC.

This chain connects TRBV5-5 to TRBJ1-6; D gene uncertain. This CDR3 has 14 amino acids. The V gene lost 1 base and the J gene lost 6 bases, with 8 bases spanning the gap. From germline, CDR1 is SGHKS and CDR2 YYEKEE (reference sequence). The CDR3 region has the DNA TGTGCCAGCAGCTTGAGACAAGCTAATTCACCCCTCCACTTT. It yields the protein CASSLRQANSPLHF.

The rearrangement uses TRBV9 and TRBJ2-2; perhaps TRBD2 as D (5 bases). Germline loops: CDR1 SGDLS, CDR2 YYNGEE. The CDR3 is 16 residues long. Trimming took off 0 bases at V and 5 bases at J, with 14 bases between the two ends. The CDR3 loop reads CASSVERLGRTGELFF. The CDR3 region has the DNA TGTGCCAGCAGCGTAGAAAGGTTAGGGAGAACCGGGGAGCTGTTTTTT.

V usage is TRBV7-2 and J usage is TRBJ2-2; TRBD2 aligns across 9 bases. CDR1 and CDR2 from the germline V gene are SGHTA and FQGNSA. Trimming cost V 5 bases and J 6 bases; bases outside gene matches: 13. The CDR3 has 17 residues. The CDR3 protein is CASSTSLRGRASGELFF. The CDR3 DNA reads TGTGCCAGCAGCACCAGCCTTCGCGGGAGGGCCTCCGGGGAGCTGTTTTTT.

This chain joins TRBV5-6 and TRBJ2-7; no clear D. Germline CDR1 is SGHDT and CDR2 is YYEEEE. V lost 0 bases to trimming and J lost 6 bases, with 7 bases between them. This CDR3 comprises 12 residues. In nucleotides, the CDR3 is TGTGCCAGCAGCTTGGGGCGGTGCGAGCAGTACTTC. Encoded protein: CASSLGRCEQYF. The full variable domain, its missing parts supplied by reference TRBV5-6 and TRBJ2-7, is DAGVTQSPTHLIKTRGQQVTLRCSPKSGHDTVSWYQQALGQGPQFIFQYYEEEERQRGNFPDRFSGHQFPNYSSELNVNALLLGDSALYLCASSLGRCEQYFGPGTRLTVT.

The chain carries TRBV19 and TRBJ2-7, with TRBD2 matching over 9 bases. The ends lost 10 bases at V and 3 bases at J; junction bases unmatched: 10. The CDR3 has 14 amino acids. CDR1 LNHDA and CDR2 SQIVND come from the germline V gene (reference sequence). CDR3: CATAGGMDGYEQYF. The CDR3 bases are TGTGCCACCGCGGGAGGGATGGACGGCTACGAGCAGTACTTC.

V is TRBV28 and J is TRBJ1-1; D uncertain. Trimming took off 5 bases at V and 7 bases at J, with 11 bases between the two ends. CDR1 is MDHEN and CDR2 is SYDVKM in the germline V gene. CDR3 size: 12 residues. The CDR3 DNA reads TGTGCCAGCAGTCGCGACATGTTTGAAGCTTTCTTT. Protein: CASSRDMFEAFF. Full variable domain (rest looked up from reference TRBV28 and TRBJ1-1): DVKVTQSSRYLVKRTGEKVFLECVQDMDHENMFWYRQDPGLGLRLIYFSYDVKMKEKGDIPEGYSVSREKKERFSLILESASTNQTSMYLCASSRDMFEAFFGQGTRLTVV.

This chain connects TRBV28 to TRBJ1-4, with TRBD1 matching over 9 bases. The V and J ends lost 7 bases and 5 bases, in that order; junction bases with no gene match: 8. This CDR3 comprises 15 residues. CDR1 and CDR2 from the germline V gene are MDHEN and SYDVKM. The CDR3: CASTRGTGGNEKLFF. DNA of the CDR3: TGTGCCAGCACCAGAGGCACAGGGGGCAATGAAAAACTGTTTTTT.

The J gene is TRBJ1-1, the V gene TRBV27; 7 bases are shared with TRBD1. CDR1 MNHEY and CDR2 SMNVEV come from the germline V gene (reference sequence). Germline trimming cut 2 bases from V and 5 bases from J; bases unmatched to any gene: 17. The CDR3 is made up of 18 amino acids. The CDR3 loop is CASSLTGTGAPVGTEAFF. The CDR3 coding sequence is TGTGCCAGCAGTTTAACGGGAACAGGGGCCCCGGTGGGGACTGAAGCTTTCTTT.

The chain has TRBV28 and TRBJ2-1; weak D call: TRBD2 (6 bases). Germline V gene sequence: CDR1 MDHEN, CDR2 SYDVKM. V was clipped by 7 bases and J by 0 bases, with 16 bases between them. This CDR3 has 16 residues. Written as DNA, the CDR3 is TGTGCCAGCACCCCTACCGACGGGAGCTCCTACAATGAGCAGTTCTTC. It encodes CASTPTDGSSYNEQFF.

The chain links TRBV27 to TRBJ2-7; 7 nucleotides align to TRBD1. CDR1 and CDR2 (germline): MNHEY, SMNVEV (reference sequence). The V and J ends lost 5 bases and 3 bases, in that order; junction bases with no gene match: 7. There are 14 residues in the CDR3. CDR3 protein: CASSTRDRNYEQYF. CDR3 DNA: TGTGCCAGCAGTACCCGGGACAGAAACTACGAGCAGTACTTC.

The chain uses TRBV11-3 and TRBJ1-1; a possible D gene is TRBD1 (6 bases). The germline CDR1 and CDR2 sequences are SGHNT and YENEEA. CDR3 length equals 13 residues. The V end lost 2 bases, the J end lost 3 bases, and 7 bases lay between the germline ends. CDR3 amino acids: CASSLHRDTEAFF. The DNA for the CDR3 is TGTGCCAGCAGCTTACACAGGGACACTGAAGCTTTCTTT.

The rearrangement uses TRBV10-3 and TRBJ2-1, with 8 bases matching TRBD2. CDR3 length: 16 amino acids. V dropped 7 bases and J dropped 9; count of bases not matched to a gene: 17. Germline values: CDR1 ENHRY, CDR2 SYGVKD. The CDR3 sequence is CAIKSVSGSKFGEQFF. The CDR3 region has the DNA TGTGCCATCAAGTCCGTAAGCGGGAGTAAGTTCGGTGAGCAGTTCTTC.

This clone was recorded only once. The rearrangement joins TRBV9 to TRBJ1-1; D possibly corresponds to TRBD1 (6 bases). Germline CDR1 is SGDLS and CDR2 is YYNGEE. V lost 4 bases and J lost 7, with 17 bases in between. The CDR3 runs 14 residues. In DNA form, the CDR3 reads TGTGCCAGCAGCCTTTTACAGGGAGGGGGTGAAGCTTTCTTT. It codes for CASSLLQGGGEAFF. The full variable domain, completed using reference TRBV9 and TRBJ1-1, is DSGVTQTPKHLITATGQRVTLRCSPRSGDLSVYWYQQSLDQGLQFLIQYYNGEERAKGNILERFSAQQFPDLHSELNLSSLELGDSALYFCASSLLQGGGEAFFGQGTRLTVV.

This clone was seen only a few times. The genes are TRBV6-5 and TRBJ2-7; 7 bases are a match to TRBD2. The V segment lost 5 bases and the J segment 5 bases; nucleotides outside the gene matches: 9. This CDR3 is 14 amino acids long. Germline loops: CDR1 MNHEY, CDR2 SVGAGI. This CDR3 reads CASSIQRDPDEQYF. In DNA, the CDR3 is TGTGCCAGCAGTATCCAGCGGGACCCTGACGAGCAGTACTTC.

The table lists this clone with a few counts. CDR3 sequence: CASSVSGSYEQYF. The CDR3 DNA sequence: TGCGCCAGCAGTGTTAGCGGGAGCTACGAGCAGTACTTC. The chain carries TRBV10-1 and TRBJ2-7; 9 bases align to TRBD2. The germline gives CDR1 WNHNN, CDR2 SYGVQD (reference sequence). J gave up 3 bases and V 4 bases, and 1 base lay outside the gene matches. This CDR3 region has 13 residues.

This clone has just a few counts. The J gene is TRBJ1-2, the V gene TRBV6-1; D gene uncertain. The V end lost 4 bases, the J end lost 8 bases, and 11 bases lay between the germline ends. The germline CDR1 and CDR2 sequences are MNHNS and SASEGT. The CDR3 is 12 amino acids. The CDR3 sequence: CASSAAGWGYTF. The CDR3 bases are TGTGCCAGCAGTGCTGCAGGCTGGGGCTACACCTTC.

The CDR3 coding sequence is TGTGCCAGCAGCCCCCAAGCCGAGACAGAAGAGACCCAGTACTTC. Its translation: CASSPQAETEETQYF. The J gene is TRBJ2-5, the V gene TRBV7-8; D is possibly TRBD1 (5 bases). CDR1 and CDR2 (germline): SGHVS, FQNEAQ. CDR3 length equals 15 residues. The germline V and J ends were trimmed by 5 bases and 3 bases, with 16 bases remaining between them.

J is TRBJ2-3 and V is TRBV4-3; D gene ambiguous. This CDR3 contains 16 residues. Trimming stripped 0 bases from V and 4 bases from J, with 14 bases between. The germline gives CDR1 LGHNA, CDR2 YSLEER. The CDR3 nucleotides are TGCGCCAGCAGCCAAGAGCACTCCCACCCCGCAGATACGCAGTATTTT. It codes for CASSQEHSHPADTQYF.

The V gene is TRBV2, the J gene TRBJ2-3; D not certain. The CDR3 has 14 residues. The germline V gene encodes CDR1 SNHLY and CDR2 FYNNEI. The ends were cut back, 11 bases at V and 0 bases at J, with 15 bases in the middle. DNA for the CDR3: TGTGCCGCCGGCTGGCGGCTGAGCACAGATACGCAGTATTTT. This sequence encodes CAAGWRLSTDTQYF.

This clone has just a few counts. The rearrangement joins TRBV27 to TRBJ2-7; maybe TRBD1 (5 bases). This CDR3 has 15 residues. Looked up from germline, CDR1 is MNHEY and CDR2 is SMNVEV (reference sequence). Trimming removed 3 bases at V and 9 bases at J, with 21 bases between. CDR3 bases: TGTGCCAGCAGTTTTAGACAGCCGACGGCCCACGGGCAGTACTTC. Its protein is CASSFRQPTAHGQYF.

V gene TRBV7-8 combines with J gene TRBJ1-1; 8 bases line up with TRBD1. Germline V gene data show CDR1 as SGHVS and CDR2 as FQNEAQ. J was trimmed by 0 bases and V by 1 base; bases with no gene match: 4. The CDR3 totals 16 residues. The DNA for the CDR3 is TGTGCCAGCAGCTTAGTTCCGACAGGGGTGAACACTGAAGCTTTCTTT. It translates to CASSLVPTGVNTEAFF.

This clone turned up a few times. The V gene is TRBV5-1, the J gene TRBJ1-2, with unresolved D. V lost 1 base and J lost 8, with 15 bases in between. The CDR3 covers 14 residues. Germline CDR1 reads SGHRS; CDR2 reads YFSETQ. The CDR3 is CASSLYGDREGYTF. CDR3 coding DNA: TGCGCCAGCAGCTTGTACGGGGATAGAGAGGGCTACACCTTC. The whole variable domain, filled in from reference TRBV5-1 and TRBJ1-2, reads KAGVTQTPRYLIKTRGQQVTLSCSPISGHRSVSWYQQTPGQGLQFLFEYFSETQRNKGNFPGRFSGRQFSNSRSEMNVSTLELGDSALYLCASSLYGDREGYTFGSGTRLTVV.

The chain employs TRBV7-3 and TRBJ2-3, with a possible D match to TRBD2 (6 bases). Germline-derived CDR1 and CDR2 are SGHTA and FQGTGA. This CDR3 comprises 14 residues. Trimming took off 0 bases at V and 6 bases at J, with 10 bases between the two ends. CDR3 in DNA: TGTGCCAGCAGCTTAACCCCGGGGGTTGATACGCAGTATTTT. It encodes CASSLTPGVDTQYF.

The chain has TRBV9 and TRBJ2-3; 12 nucleotides line up with TRBD2. J was trimmed by 0 bases and V by 3 bases; bases with no gene match: 8. The CDR3 sequence is 18 residues long. Germline CDR1 reads SGDLS; CDR2 reads YYNGEE. The CDR3 region is CASSETGTSGSSTDTQYF. For the CDR3, the DNA is TGTGCCAGCAGCGAGACCGGGACTAGCGGGTCTAGCACAGATACGCAGTATTTT.

The J gene is TRBJ2-1, the V gene TRBV6-1, with unresolved D. This CDR3 has 14 residues. V was clipped by 6 bases and J by 5 bases, with 14 bases between them. Germline CDR1 and CDR2: MNHNS and SASEGT. The CDR3 DNA follows: TGTGCCAGCAGAGCTCCCGGGTGGGACAATGAGCAGTTCTTC. Protein product: CASRAPGWDNEQFF.